This T cell receptor (beta chain) is from a study of T-cell reconstitution after alpha-beta-depleted transplantation in children. Germline CDR1 reads MNHNY; CDR2 reads SVGAGI (reference sequence). The length of the CDR3 is 13 residues. The V and J ends lost 6 bases and 4 bases respectively, with 13 bases between them. This clonotype was counted ten times or more. This sample's TCRbeta library carried unique molecular identifier barcodes. TCRdb itself ran the PCR reads through MiXCR, one entry per CDR3 protein. The table records 170,000 or so distinct CDR3 sequences, roughly 6.8% of them present only once.

The gene calls are TRBV6-6 and TRBJ2-7; TRBD1 might be the D (5 bases). The origin of this receptor is a human donor who donated a stem cell graft to a child with Wiskott-Aldrich syndrome. The source material was PBMCs from the stem cell graft donor, sampled from the stem cell graft. CDR3 protein: CASSPGAQYEQYF. CDR3 DNA sequence: TGTGCCAGCAGCCCTGGGGCACAGTACGAGCAGTACTTC.